This T cell receptor (beta chain) was recovered during a study of cytomegalovirus exposure and HLA in healthy donors. The PCR was carried out with 60 Vbeta primers and 13 Jbeta primers. The assay was immunoSEQ multiplex PCR, and TCRdb's table has in-frame clones only and misses some. The repertoire includes around 58,000 clones, 77% of them detected once, and 2% to 3% sits in the top ten. The CDR3 contains 15 residues. V was pared by 0 bases and J by 5 bases, with 6 bases of the junction left unmatched. Germline V CDR1 and CDR2: LGHNA, YNFKEQ. This chain links TRBV4-2 with TRBJ1-2; TRBD1 matches 7 bases. This clonotype was sampled from a female donor in good health and CMV-seronegative. Sequencing input: PBMCs. The CDR3 is CASSQELRGPYGYTF. The CDR3 DNA follows: TGTGCCAGCAGCCAAGAGCTAAGGGGGCCGTATGGCTACACCTTC.